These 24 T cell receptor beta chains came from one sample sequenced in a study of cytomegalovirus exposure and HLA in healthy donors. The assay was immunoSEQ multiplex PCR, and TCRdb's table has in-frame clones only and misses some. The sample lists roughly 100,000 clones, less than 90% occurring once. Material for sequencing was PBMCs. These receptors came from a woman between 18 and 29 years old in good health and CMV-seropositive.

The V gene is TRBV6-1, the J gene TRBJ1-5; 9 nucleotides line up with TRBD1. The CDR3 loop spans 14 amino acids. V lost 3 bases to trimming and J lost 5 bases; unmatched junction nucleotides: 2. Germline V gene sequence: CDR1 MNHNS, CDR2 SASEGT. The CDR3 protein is CASSEGQGHQPQHF. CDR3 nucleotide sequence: TGTGCCAGCAGTGAGGGACAGGGCCATCAGCCCCAGCATTTT.

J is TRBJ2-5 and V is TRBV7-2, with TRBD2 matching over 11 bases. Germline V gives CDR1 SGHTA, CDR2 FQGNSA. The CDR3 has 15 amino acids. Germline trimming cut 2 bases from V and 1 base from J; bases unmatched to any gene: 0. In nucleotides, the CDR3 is TGTGCCAGCAGCTTACTAGCGGGGGGCCAAGAGACCCAGTACTTC. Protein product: CASSLLAGGQETQYF.

CDR3 sequence: CASSVASNTEAFF. DNA for the CDR3: TGTGCCAGCAGCGTAGCTTCGAACACTGAAGCTTTCTTT. The chain carries TRBV9 and TRBJ1-1; D ambiguous. The ends were cut back, 0 bases at V and 1 base at J, with 4 bases in the middle. The CDR3 covers 13 residues. The germline V gene has CDR1 SGDLS and CDR2 YYNGEE.

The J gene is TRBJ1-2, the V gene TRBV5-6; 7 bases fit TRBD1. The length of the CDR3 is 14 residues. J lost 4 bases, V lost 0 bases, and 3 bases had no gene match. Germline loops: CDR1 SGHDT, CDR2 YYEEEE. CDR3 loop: CASSLVRQGYGYTF. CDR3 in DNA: TGTGCCAGCAGCTTGGTGCGACAGGGCTATGGCTACACCTTC. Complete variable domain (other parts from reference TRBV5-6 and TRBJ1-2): DAGVTQSPTHLIKTRGQQVTLRCSPKSGHDTVSWYQQALGQGPQFIFQYYEEEERQRGNFPDRFSGHQFPNYSSELNVNALLLGDSALYLCASSLVRQGYGYTFGSGTRLTVV.

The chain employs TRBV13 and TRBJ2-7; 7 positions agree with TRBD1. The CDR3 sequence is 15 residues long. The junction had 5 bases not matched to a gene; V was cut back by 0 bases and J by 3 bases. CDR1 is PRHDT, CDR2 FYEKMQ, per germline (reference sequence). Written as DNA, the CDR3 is TGTGCCAGCAGCTTAGGCCGACAGGGTTTCTACGAGCAGTACTTC. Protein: CASSLGRQGFYEQYF.

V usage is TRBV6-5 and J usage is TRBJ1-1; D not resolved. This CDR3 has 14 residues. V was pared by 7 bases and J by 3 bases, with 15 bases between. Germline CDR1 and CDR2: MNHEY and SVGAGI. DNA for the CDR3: TGTGCCAGCATGATCCCGGGGAGGCACACTGAAGCTTTCTTT. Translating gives CASMIPGRHTEAFF.

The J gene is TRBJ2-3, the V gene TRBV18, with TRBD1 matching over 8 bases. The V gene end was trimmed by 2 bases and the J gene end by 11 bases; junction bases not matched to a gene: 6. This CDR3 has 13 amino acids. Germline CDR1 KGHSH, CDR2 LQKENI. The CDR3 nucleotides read TGTGCCAGCTCACCAACCGGACAGGGAAGGCAGTATTTT. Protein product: CASSPTGQGRQYF. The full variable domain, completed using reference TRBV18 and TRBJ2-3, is NAGVMQNPRHLVRRRGQEARLRCSPMKGHSHVYWYRQLPEEGLKFMVYLQKENIIDESGMPKERFSAEFPKEGPSILRIQQVVRGDSAAYFCASSPTGQGRQYFGPGTRLTVL.

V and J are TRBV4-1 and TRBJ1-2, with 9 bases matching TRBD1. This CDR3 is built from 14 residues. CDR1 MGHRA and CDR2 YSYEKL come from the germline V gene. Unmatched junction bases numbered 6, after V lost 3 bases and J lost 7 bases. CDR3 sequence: CASSQNRGLSGYTF. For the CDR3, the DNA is TGCGCCAGCAGCCAGAACAGGGGGCTATCTGGCTACACCTTC.

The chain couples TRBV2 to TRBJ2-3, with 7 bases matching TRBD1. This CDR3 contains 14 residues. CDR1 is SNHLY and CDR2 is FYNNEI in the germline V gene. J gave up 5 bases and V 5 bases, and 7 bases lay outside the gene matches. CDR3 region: CASSPQGWQDTQYF. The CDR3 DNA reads TGTGCCAGCAGTCCACAGGGGTGGCAAGATACGCAGTATTTT.

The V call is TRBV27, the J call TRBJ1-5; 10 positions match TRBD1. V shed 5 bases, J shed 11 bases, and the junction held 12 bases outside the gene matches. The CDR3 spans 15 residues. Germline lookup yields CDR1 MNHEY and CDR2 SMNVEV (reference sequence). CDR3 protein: CASSPMTGGGKAQHF. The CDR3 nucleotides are TGTGCCAGCAGTCCCATGACAGGGGGCGGGAAAGCCCAGCATTTT.

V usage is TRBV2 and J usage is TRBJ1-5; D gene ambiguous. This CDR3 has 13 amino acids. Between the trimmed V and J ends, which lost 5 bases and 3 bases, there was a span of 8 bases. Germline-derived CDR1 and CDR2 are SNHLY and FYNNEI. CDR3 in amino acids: CASSWADNQPQHF. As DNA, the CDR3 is TGTGCCAGCAGTTGGGCAGACAATCAGCCCCAGCATTTT.

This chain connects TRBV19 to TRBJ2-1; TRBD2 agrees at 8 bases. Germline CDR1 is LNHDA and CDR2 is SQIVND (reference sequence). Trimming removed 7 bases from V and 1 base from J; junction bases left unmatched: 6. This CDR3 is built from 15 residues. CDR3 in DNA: TGTGCCAGTACCATGATAGCGGGATCCTACAATGAGCAGTTCTTC. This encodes CASTMIAGSYNEQFF.

CDR3 residues: CASSQDYVGRGQETQYF. Here the CDR3 DNA reads TGCGCCAGCAGCCAAGATTATGTGGGAAGGGGCCAAGAGACCCAGTACTTC. The J gene is TRBJ2-5, the V gene TRBV4-1; weak D call: TRBD1 (5 bases). CDR1 and CDR2 from the germline V gene are MGHRA and YSYEKL. V was trimmed by 0 bases and J by 1 base, leaving 15 bases between them. The CDR3 consists of 17 residues.

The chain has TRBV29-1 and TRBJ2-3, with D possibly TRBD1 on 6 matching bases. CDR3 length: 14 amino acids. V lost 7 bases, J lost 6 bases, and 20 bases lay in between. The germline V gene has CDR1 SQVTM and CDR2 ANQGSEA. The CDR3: CSGRTGWSWDTQYF. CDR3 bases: TGCAGCGGCCGAACAGGGTGGAGTTGGGATACGCAGTATTTT.

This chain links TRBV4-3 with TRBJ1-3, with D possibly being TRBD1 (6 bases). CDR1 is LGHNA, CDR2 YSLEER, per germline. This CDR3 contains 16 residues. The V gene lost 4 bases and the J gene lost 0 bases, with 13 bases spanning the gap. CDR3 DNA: TGCGCCAGCAGCCTACAGGGCACTAACTCTGGAAACACCATATATTTT. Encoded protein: CASSLQGTNSGNTIYF.

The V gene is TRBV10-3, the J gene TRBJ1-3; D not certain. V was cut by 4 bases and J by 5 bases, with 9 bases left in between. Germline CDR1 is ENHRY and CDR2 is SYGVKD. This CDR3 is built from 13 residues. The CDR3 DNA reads TGTGCCATCAGTGCGGTCGGGAGAAACACCATATATTTT. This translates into CAISAVGRNTIYF.

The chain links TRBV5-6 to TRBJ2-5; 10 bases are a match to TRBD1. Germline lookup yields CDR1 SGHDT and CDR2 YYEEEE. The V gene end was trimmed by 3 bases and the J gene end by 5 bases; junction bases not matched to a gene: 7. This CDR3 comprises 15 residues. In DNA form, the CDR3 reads TGTGCCAGCAGCTCAACTCGGGACAGGGGTGAGACCCAGTACTTC. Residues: CASSSTRDRGETQYF.

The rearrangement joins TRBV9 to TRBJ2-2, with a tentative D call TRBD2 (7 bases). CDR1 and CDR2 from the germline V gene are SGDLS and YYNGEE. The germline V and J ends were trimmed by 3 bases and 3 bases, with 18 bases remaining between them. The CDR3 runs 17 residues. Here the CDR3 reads CASSGGEGGRDTGELFF. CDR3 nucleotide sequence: TGTGCCAGCAGCGGCGGGGAGGGGGGCCGCGACACCGGGGAGCTGTTTTTT.

The CDR3 loop is CASSEDGTVFYEQYV. DNA of the CDR3: TGCGCCAGCAGTGAGGATGGGACAGTATTTTACGAGCAGTACGTC. V usage is TRBV10-2 and J usage is TRBJ2-7; 7 positions match TRBD1. This CDR3 contains 15 residues. Germline V CDR1 and CDR2: WSHSY, SAAADI. The ends lost 2 bases at V and 4 bases at J; junction bases unmatched: 8.

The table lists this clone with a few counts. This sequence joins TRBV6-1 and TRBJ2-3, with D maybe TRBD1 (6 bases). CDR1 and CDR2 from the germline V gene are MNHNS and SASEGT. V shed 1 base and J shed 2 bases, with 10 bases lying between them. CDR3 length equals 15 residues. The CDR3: CASSEDRAHTDTQYF. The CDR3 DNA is TGTGCCAGCAGTGAAGACAGGGCACACACAGATACGCAGTATTTT.

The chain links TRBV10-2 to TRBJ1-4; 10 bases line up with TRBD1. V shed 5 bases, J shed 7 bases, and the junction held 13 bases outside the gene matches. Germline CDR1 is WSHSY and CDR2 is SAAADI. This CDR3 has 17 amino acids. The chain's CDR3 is CASSSGTGVKGSEKLFF. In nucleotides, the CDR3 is TGCGCCAGCAGTTCCGGGACAGGGGTAAAAGGGTCTGAAAAACTGTTTTTT.

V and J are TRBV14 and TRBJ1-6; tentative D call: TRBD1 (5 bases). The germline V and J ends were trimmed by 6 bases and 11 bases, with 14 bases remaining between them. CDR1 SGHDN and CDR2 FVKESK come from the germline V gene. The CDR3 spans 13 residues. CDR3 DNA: TGTGCCAGCAGAGGGGACTTTCCCCCACCCCTCCACTTT. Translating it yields CASRGDFPPPLHF.

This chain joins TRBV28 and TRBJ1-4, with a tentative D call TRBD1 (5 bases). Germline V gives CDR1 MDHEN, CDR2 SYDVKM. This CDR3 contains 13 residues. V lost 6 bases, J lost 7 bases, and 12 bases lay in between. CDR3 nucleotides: TGTGCCAGCAGGGAAGGGGTCGGTGAAAAACTGTTTTTT. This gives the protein CASREGVGEKLFF. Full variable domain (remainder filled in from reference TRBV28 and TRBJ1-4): DVKVTQSSRYLVKRTGEKVFLECVQDMDHENMFWYRQDPGLGLRLIYFSYDVKMKEKGDIPEGYSVSREKKERFSLILESASTNQTSMYLCASREGVGEKLFFGSGTQLSVL.

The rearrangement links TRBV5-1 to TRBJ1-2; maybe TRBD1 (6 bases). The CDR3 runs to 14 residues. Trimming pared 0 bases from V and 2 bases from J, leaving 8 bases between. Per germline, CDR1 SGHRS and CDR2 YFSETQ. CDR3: CASSLEDRNYGYTF. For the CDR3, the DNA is TGCGCCAGCAGCTTGGAAGACAGGAACTATGGCTACACCTTC.